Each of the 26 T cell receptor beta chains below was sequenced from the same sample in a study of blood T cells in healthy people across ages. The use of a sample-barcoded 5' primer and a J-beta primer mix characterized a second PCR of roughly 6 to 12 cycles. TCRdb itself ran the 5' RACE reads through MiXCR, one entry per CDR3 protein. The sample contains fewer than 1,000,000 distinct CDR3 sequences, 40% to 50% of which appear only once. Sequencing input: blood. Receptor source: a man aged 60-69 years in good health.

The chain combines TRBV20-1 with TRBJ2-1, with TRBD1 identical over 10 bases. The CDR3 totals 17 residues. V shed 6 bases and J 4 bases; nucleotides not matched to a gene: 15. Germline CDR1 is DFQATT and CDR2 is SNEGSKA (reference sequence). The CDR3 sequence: CSAIATPGTGEYNEQFF. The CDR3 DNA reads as TGCAGTGCGATAGCCACCCCCGGGACAGGGGAATACAATGAGCAGTTCTTC.

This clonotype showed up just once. The CDR3 DNA sequence: TGTGCCAGCAGCTTAGAGGGATACAGGGTCCTTAGCAATCAGCCCCAGCATTTT. Translated, it gives CASSLEGYRVLSNQPQHF. J is TRBJ1-5 and V is TRBV7-8, with D perhaps matching TRBD1 (6 bases). The germline V gene has CDR1 SGHVS and CDR2 FQNEAQ. The ends were cut back, 1 base at V and 0 bases at J, with 16 bases in the middle. This CDR3 region has 18 residues.

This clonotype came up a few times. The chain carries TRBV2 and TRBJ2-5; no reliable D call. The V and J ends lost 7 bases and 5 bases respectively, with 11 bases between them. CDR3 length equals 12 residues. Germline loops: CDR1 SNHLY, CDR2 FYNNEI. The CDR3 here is CASKASRETQYF. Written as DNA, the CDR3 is TGTGCCAGCAAGGCGTCAAGGGAGACCCAGTACTTC.

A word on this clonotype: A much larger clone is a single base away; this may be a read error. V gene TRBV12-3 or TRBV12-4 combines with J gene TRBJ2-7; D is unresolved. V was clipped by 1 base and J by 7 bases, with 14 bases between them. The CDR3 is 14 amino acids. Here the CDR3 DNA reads TGTGCCAGCAGTTTAGACTACCGTTACAATGAGCAGTACTTC. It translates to CASSLDYRYNEQYF.

This CDR3 is CSARSRNQPQHF. CDR3 coding DNA: TGCAGTGCTAGATCGCGGAATCAGCCCCAGCATTTT. The chain joins TRBV20-1 to TRBJ1-5, with D unresolved. The germline V gene has CDR1 DFQATT and CDR2 SNEGSKA (reference sequence). Trimming stripped 2 bases from V and 4 bases from J, with 6 bases between. This CDR3 has 12 residues.

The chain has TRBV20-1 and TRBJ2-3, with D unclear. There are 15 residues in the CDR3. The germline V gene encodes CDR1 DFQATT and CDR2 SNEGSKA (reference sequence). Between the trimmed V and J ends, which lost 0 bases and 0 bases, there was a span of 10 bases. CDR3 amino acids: CSAREGTVSTDTQYF. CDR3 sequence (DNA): TGCAGTGCTAGAGAGGGAACCGTTAGCACAGATACGCAGTATTTT.

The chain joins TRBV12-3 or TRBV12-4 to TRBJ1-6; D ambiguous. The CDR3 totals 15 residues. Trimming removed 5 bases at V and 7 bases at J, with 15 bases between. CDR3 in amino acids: CASSRERTGNSPLHF. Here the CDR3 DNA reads TGTGCCAGCAGTCGAGAGAGGACTGGGAATTCACCCCTCCACTTT.

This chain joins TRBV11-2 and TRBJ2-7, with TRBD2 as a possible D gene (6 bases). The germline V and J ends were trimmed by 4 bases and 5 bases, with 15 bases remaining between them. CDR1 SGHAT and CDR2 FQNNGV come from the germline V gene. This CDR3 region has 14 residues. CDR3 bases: TGTGCCAGCAGCTCACGGTCGCGGAGGGACGAGCAGTACTTC. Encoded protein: CASSSRSRRDEQYF.

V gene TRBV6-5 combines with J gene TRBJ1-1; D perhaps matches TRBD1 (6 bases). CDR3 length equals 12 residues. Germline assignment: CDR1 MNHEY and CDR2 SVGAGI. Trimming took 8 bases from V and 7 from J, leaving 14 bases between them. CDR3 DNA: TGTGCCAGCCGGACTACAGGGTGTGAAGCTTTCTTT. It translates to CASRTTGCEAFF.

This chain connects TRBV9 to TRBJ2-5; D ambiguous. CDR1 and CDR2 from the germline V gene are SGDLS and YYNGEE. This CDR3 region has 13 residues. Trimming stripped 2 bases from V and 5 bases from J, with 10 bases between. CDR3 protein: CASSVSVVETQYF. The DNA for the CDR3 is TGTGCCAGCAGCGTTTCGGTAGTTGAGACCCAGTACTTC. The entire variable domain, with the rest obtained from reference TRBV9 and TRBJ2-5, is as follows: DSGVTQTPKHLITATGQRVTLRCSPRSGDLSVYWYQQSLDQGLQFLIQYYNGEERAKGNILERFSAQQFPDLHSELNLSSLELGDSALYFCASSVSVVETQYFGPGTRLLVL.

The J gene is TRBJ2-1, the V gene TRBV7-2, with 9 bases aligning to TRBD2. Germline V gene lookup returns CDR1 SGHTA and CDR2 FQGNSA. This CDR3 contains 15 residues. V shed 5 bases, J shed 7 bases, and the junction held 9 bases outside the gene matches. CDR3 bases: TGTGCCAGCAGCCCCTTGGGAAGCGGGGGGAATGAGCAGTTCTTC. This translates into CASSPLGSGGNEQFF.

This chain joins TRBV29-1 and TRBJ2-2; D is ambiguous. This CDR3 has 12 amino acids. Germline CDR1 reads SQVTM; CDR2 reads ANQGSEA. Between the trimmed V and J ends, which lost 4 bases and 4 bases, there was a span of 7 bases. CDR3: CSVGPSTGELFF. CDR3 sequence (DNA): TGCAGCGTTGGGCCGAGCACCGGGGAGCTGTTTTTT.

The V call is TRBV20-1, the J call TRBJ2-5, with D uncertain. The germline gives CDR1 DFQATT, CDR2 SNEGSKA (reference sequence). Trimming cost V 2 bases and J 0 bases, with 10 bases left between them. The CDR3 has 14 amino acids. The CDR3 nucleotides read TGCAGTGCTAGAACACCTACAAACCAAGAGACCCAGTACTTC. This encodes CSARTPTNQETQYF.

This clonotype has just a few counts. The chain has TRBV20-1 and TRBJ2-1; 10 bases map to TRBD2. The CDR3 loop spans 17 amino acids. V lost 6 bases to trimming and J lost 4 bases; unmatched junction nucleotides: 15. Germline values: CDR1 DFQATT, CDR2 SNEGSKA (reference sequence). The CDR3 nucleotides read TGCAGTGCATCTATAGCGGGGGGCGGTTCGGCTTACAATGAGCAGTTCTTC. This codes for CSASIAGGGSAYNEQFF.

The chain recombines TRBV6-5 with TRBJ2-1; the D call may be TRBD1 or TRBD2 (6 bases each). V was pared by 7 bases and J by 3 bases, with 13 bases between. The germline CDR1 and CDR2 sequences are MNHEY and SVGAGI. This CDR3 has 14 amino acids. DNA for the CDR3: TGTGCCAGCAATATGGGGGGCTTCTACAATGAGCAGTTCTTC. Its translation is CASNMGGFYNEQFF.

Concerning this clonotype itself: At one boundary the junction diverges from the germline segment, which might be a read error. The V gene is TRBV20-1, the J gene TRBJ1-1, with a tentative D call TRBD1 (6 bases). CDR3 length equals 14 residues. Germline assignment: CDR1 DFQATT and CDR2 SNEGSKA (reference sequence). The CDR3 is CSARLQGLDTEAFF. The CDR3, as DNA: TGCAGTGCGAGACTACAGGGCTTGGACACTGAAGCTTTTTTT.

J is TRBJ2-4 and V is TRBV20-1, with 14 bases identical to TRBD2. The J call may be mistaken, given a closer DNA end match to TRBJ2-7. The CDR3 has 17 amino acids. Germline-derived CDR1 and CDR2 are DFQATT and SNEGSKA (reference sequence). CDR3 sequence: CSASGLAGGHKVAEQYF. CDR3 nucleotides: TGCAGTGCTTCCGGACTAGCGGGAGGTCACAAAGTCGCCGAGCAGTACTTC.

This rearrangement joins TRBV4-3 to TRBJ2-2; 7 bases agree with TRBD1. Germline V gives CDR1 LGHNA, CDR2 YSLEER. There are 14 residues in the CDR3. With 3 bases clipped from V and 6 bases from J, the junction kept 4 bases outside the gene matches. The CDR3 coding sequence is TGCGCCAGCAGCCACGGTACAGGGGCCGGGGAGCTGTTTTTT. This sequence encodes CASSHGTGAGELFF.

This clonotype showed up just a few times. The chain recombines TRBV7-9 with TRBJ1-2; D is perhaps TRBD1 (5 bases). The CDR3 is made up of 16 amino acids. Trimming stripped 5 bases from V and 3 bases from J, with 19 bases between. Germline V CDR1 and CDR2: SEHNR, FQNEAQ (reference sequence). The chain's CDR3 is CASSPAGGTAYYGYTF. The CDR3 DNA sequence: TGTGCCAGCAGCCCCGCTGGGGGGACGGCGTACTATGGCTACACCTTC.

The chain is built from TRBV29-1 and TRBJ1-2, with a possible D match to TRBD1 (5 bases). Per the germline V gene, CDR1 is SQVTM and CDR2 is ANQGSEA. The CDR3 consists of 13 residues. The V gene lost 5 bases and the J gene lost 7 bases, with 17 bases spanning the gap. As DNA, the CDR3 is TGCAGCGTTTCGTCCGTCTTGGGGGGTGGCTACACCTTC. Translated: CSVSSVLGGGYTF.

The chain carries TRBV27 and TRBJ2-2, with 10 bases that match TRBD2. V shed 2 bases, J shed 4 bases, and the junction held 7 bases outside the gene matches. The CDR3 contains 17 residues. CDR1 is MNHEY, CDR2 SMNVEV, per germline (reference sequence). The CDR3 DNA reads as TGTGCCAGCAGTTTAATTGGGCTAGCGGGGGCCACCGGGGAGCTGTTTTTT. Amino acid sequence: CASSLIGLAGATGELFF.

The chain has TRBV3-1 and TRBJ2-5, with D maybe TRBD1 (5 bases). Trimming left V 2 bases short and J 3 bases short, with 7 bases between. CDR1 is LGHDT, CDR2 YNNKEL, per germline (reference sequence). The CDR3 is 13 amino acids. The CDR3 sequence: CASSQWGKETQYF. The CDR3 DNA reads TGTGCCAGCAGCCAATGGGGCAAAGAGACCCAGTACTTC.

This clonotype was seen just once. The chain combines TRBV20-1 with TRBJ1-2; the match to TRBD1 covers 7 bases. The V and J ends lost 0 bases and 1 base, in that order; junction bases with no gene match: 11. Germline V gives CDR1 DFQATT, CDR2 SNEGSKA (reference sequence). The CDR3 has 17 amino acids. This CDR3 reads CSARDHRDRSNNYGYTF. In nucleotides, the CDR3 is TGCAGTGCTAGAGATCACCGGGACAGAAGTAATAACTATGGCTACACCTTC.

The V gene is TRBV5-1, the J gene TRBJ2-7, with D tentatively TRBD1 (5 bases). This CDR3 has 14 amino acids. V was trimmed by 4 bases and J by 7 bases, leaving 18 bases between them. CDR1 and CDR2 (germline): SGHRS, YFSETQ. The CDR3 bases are TGCGCCAGCAGCATCAGGGCCGGCGGCAATGAGCAGTACTTC. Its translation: CASSIRAGGNEQYF.

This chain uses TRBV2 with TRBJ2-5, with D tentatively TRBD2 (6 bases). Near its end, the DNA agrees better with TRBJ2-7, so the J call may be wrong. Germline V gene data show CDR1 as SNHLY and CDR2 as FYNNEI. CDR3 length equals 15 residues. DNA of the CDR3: TGTGCCAGCAATGACCGCACAGGAGGGATCGACGAGCAGTACTTC. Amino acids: CASNDRTGGIDEQYF.

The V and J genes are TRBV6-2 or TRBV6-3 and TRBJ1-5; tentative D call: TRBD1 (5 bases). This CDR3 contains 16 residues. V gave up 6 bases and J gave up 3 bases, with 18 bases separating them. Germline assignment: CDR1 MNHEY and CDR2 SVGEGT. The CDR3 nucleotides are TGTGCCAGCAGAGACCGCCGGGGGGGGGTCAATCAGCCCCAGCATTTT. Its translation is CASRDRRGGVNQPQHF.